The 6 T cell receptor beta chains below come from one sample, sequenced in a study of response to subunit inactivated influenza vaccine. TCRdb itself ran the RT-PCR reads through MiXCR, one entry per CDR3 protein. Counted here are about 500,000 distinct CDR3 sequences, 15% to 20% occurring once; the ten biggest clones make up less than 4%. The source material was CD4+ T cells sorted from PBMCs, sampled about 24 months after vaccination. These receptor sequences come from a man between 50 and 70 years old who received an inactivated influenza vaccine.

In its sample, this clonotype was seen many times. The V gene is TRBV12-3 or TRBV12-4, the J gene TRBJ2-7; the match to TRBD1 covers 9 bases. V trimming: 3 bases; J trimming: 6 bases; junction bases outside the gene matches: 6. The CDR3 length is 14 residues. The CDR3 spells CASSLTGGGAEQYF. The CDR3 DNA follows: TGTGCCAGCAGTTTGACAGGGGGTGGCGCCGAGCAGTACTTC.

CDR3 in amino acids: CASSRLADNNEQFF. CDR3 sequence (DNA): TGTGCCAGCAGTCGACTAGCGGATAACAATGAGCAGTTCTTC. The gene calls are TRBV12-3 or TRBV12-4 and TRBJ2-1, with TRBD2 identical over 9 bases. The CDR3 runs to 14 residues. With V trimmed by 5 bases and J by 5 bases, 4 bases remained unmatched.

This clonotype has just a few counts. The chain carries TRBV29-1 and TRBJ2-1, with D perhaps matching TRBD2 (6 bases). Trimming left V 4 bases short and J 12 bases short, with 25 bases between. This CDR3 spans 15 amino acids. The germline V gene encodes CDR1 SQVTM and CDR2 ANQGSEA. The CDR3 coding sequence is TGCAGCGTTGGACTGGGTGGAGGGGTTGGAAAATGGCAGTTCTTC. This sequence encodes CSVGLGGGVGKWQFF.

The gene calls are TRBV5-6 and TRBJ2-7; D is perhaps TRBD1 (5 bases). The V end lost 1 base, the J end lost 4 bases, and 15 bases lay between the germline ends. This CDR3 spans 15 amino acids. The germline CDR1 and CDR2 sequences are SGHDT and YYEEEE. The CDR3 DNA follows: TGTGCCAGCAGCTTGAGAGGCAGGGTCAAATACGAGCAGTACTTC. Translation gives CASSLRGRVKYEQYF.

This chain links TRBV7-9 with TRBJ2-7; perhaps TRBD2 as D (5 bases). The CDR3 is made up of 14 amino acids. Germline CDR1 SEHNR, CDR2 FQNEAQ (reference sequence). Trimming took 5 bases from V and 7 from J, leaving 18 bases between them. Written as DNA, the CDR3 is TGTGCCAGCAGCCCCGGGAAGTCCTCGGAGGAGCAGTACTTC. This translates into CASSPGKSSEEQYF.

The CDR3 here is CASSSGLAGTEQYF. The CDR3 nucleotides are TGTGCCAGCAGTTCGGGACTAGCGGGGACCGAGCAGTACTTC. The chain uses TRBV6-2 or TRBV6-3 and TRBJ2-7; TRBD2 matches at 13 bases. The CDR3 totals 14 residues. V was pared by 4 bases and J by 6 bases, with 3 bases of the junction left unmatched. Germline loops: CDR1 MNHEY, CDR2 SVGEGT.